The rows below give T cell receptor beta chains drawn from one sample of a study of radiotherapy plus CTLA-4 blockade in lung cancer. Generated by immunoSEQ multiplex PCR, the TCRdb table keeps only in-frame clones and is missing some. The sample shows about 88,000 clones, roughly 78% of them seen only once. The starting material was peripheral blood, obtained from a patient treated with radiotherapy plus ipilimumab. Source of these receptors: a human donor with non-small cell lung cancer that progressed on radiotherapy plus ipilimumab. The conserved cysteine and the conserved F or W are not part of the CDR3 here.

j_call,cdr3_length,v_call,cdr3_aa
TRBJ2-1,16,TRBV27,ASSLYPTGGRVDNEQF
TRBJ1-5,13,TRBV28,ASSHGQFSNQPQH
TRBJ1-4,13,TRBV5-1,ASSGGRRGYEKLF
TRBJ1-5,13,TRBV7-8,ASSLGPDRNQPQH
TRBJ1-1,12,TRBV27,ASSYSAGVNEAF
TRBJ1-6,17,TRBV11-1,ASSPLRRTGGDGNSPLH
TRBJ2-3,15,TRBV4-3,ASSQDTQGGRTDTQY
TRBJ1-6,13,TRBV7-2,ASSAEAVGNSPLH
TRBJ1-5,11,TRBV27,ASSTYSNQPQH
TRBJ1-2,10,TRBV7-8,ASSLDPPAPL
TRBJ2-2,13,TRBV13,ASSLGADYTGELF
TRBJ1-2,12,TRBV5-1,ASSLLSRDYGYT
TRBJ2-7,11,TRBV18,ASSPRQGSEQY
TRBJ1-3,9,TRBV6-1,ASSEGITIY
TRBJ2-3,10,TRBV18,ASSRVTDTQY
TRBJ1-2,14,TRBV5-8,ASSLEWTVQSYGYT
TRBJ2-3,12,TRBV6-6,ASRGGGSTDTQY
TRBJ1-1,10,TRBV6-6,ASSYGGTEAF
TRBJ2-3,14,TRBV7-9,ASSLWASGGTDTQY
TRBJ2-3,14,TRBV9,ASSVAINGVTDTQY
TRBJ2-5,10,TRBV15,ATSRGGETQY
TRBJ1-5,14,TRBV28,ASSISTGAGNQPQH
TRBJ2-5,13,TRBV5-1,ASSLAGRDSQPQY
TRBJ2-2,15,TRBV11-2,ASSSPGGIQNTGELF
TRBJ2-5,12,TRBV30,AWRTAGGPETQY
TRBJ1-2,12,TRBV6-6,ASSYYQANYGYT
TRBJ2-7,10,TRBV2,ASSEHGYEQY
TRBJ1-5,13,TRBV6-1,ASTKRGGWGQPQH
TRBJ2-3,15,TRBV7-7,ASSLGRLVGGTDTQY
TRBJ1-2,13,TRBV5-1,ASSFLSTVHYGYT
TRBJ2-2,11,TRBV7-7,ASSLENTGELF
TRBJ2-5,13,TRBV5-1,ASRPDVWGQETQY
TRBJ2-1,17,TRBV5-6,ASSSIPSGGVRSYNEQF
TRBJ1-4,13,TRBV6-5,ASRTGAGTNEKLF
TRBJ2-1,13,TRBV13,ASSPTYLRDNEQF
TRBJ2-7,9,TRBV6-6,ASSYQYEQY
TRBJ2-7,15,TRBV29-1,SVEGTSGSVSSYEQY
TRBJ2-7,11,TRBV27,ASSALESYEQY
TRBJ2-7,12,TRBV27,ASSLSAGGHEQY
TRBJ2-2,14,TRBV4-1,ASSHPRDSNTGELF
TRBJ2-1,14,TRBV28,ASSLPSSGMYNEQF
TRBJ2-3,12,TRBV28,ASSLDRGPDTQY
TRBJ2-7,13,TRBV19,ASSIAAQGVYEQY
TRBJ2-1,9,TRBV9,ASSVGGEQF
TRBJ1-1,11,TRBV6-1,ASIREPYAEAF
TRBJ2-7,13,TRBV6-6,ASRRKTRGINEQY
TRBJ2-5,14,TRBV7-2,ASSLVAARSKETQY
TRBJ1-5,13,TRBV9,ASSLSGAPYQPQH
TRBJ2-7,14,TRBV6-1,ASSDYMRADAYEQY
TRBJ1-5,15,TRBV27,ASSSLGAGISNQPQH
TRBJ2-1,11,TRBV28,ASSSREWDEQF
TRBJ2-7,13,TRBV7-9,ASSPGPPSSYEQY
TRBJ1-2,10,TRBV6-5,ASSSVTSGYT
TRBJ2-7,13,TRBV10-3,AISESGQGTYEQY
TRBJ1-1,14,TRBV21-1,ASSLASAREGTEAF